One T cell receptor beta chain is described in this entry. No antigen is known for it. The germline CDR1 and CDR2 sequences are LNHDA and SQIVND (reference sequence). Trimming left V 8 bases short and J 4 bases short, with 14 bases between. The CDR3 is 14 residues long. The sample belongs to a study of T-cell memory formation after mild COVID-19. Study outcomes and limitations: Researchers could not confirm that second-wave clones peaking on day 37 targeted SARS-CoV-2. CD4/CD8 balance held among clones contracting day 15 to 85, and later expanders leaned CD4+.

MiXCR, run by TCRdb on the 5' RACE reads, gives a single entry per CDR3 protein. The table includes about 290,000 distinct CDR3 sequences, around a sixth detected once. The V and J genes are TRBV19 and TRBJ2-2; D may correspond to TRBD1 or TRBD2 (6 bases each). Sample: PBMCs or a T cell subset sorted from them (not recorded which). This TCR was sampled from a man aged 18 to 29 who had mild COVID-19 (a few samples of this study predate the infection). Cell type and time point are not known. CDR3 loop: CASRAGEVTGELFF. Written as DNA, the CDR3 is TGTGCCAGTCGCGCAGGGGAGGTCACCGGGGAGCTGTTTTTT.